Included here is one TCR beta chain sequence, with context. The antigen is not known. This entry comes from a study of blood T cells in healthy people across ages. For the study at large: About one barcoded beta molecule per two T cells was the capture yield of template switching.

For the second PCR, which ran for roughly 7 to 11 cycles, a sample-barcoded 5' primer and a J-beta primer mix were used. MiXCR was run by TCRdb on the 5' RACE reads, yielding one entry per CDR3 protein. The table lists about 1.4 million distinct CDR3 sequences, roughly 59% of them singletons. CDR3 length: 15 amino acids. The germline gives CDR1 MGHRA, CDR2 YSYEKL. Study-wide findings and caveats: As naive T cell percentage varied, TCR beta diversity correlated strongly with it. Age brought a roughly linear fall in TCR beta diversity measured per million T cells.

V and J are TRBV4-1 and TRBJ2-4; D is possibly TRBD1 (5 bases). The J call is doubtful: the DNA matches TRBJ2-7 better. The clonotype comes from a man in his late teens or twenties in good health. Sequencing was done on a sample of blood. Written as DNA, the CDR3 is TGCGCCAGCAGCCAAGATACGGGCAGGGCAGCCGAGCAGTACTTC. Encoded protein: CASSQDTGRAAEQYF.